This TCR beta chain was captured by sequencing in a study of blood T cell repertoires in COVID-19. Study overall: PBMCs, B-cell-depleted T cells, or T cells were the source of the cDNA or gDNA that made up the material.

Deletions cut 1 base from V and 1 base from J, with 7 bases between. The CDR3 extends over 14 amino acids. Germline V gene lookup returns CDR1 LGHDT and CDR2 YNNKEL (reference sequence). Generated by immunoSEQ multiplex PCR, the TCRdb table keeps only in-frame clones and is missing some. This sample carries 310,000 or so clones, around 85% of them seen once, and the ten largest clones take approximately 2%. This chain joins TRBV3-1 (or the pseudogene TRBV3-2) and TRBJ1-1; D unresolved. The sample consisted of peripheral blood. The sequence derives from a woman in her 30s who had recovered from COVID-19. Here the CDR3 DNA reads TGTGCCAGCAGCCAAGCCCAATGGAACACTGAAGCTTTCTTT. This codes for CASSQAQWNTEAFF.